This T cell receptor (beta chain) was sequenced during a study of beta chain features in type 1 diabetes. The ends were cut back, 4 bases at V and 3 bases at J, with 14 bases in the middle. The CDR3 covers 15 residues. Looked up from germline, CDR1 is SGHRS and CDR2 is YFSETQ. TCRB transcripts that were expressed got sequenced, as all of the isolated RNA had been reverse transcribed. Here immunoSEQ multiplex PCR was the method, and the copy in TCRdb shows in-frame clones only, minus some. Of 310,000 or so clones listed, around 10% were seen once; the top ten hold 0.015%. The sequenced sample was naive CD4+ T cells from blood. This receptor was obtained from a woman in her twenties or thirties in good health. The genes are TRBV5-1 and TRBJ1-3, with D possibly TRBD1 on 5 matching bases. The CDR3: CASSEPGIFGNTIYF. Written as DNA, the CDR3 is TGCGCCAGCAGCGAACCAGGGATCTTTGGAAACACCATATATTTT.